This TCR beta chain was profiled in a study of T cell repertoires in cytomegalovirus infection. The CDR3 extends over 16 amino acids. Germline CDR1 is LNHDA and CDR2 is SQIVND (reference sequence). V dropped 7 bases and J dropped 0 bases, with 16 bases sitting between them. One entry per CDR3 protein, called by TCRdb with MiXCR from the reads. In the table there are around 530,000 distinct CDR3 sequences, about 15% of which are singletons. The TCR was taken from a human donor in good health (CMV status not recorded). Some clones in this sample may be carry-over from other donors' samples. Sequenced sample: CD8+ T cells from PBMCs. This chain uses TRBV19 with TRBJ1-5, with D unresolved. The CDR3 spells CASMDFGEYSNQPQHF. The CDR3 DNA reads TGTGCCAGTATGGATTTCGGGGAATATAGCAATCAGCCCCAGCATTTT.